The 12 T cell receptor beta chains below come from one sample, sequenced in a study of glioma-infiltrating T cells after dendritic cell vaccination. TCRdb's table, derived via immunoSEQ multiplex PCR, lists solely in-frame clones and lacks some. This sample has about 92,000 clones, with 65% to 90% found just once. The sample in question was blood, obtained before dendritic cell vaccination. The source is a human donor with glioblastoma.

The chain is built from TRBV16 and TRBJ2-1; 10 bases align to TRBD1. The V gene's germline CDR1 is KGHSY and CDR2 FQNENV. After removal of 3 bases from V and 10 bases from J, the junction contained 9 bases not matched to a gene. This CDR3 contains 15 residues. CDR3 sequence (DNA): TGTGCCAGCAGCCAGCCCGGGACAGGGGTAAAGGAGCAGTTCTTC. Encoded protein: CASSQPGTGVKEQFF.

In DNA, the CDR3 is TGTGCCAGCAGTGTGCCAGGGTACTCTGGGGCCAACGTCCTGACTTTC. This gives the protein CASSVPGYSGANVLTF. The rearrangement uses TRBV2 and TRBJ2-6, with D perhaps TRBD1 (5 bases). This CDR3 is built from 16 residues. Germline CDR1 and CDR2: SNHLY and FYNNEI. V lost 4 bases and J 0 bases, leaving 10 bases between the germline ends. Using reference TRBV2 and TRBJ2-6 for the parts outside the CDR3, the full variable domain is EPEVTQTPSHQVTQMGQEVILRCVPISNHLYFYWYRQILGQKVEFLVSFYNNEISEKSEIFDDQFSVERPDGSNFTLKIRSTKLEDSAMYFCASSVPGYSGANVLTFGAGSRLTVL.

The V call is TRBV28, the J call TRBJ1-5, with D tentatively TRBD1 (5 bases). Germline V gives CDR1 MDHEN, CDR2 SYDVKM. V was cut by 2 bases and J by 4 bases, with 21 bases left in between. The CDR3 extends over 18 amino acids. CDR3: CASSLRASRRGSNQPQHF. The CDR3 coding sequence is TGTGCCAGCAGTTTAAGGGCTTCGAGGAGGGGTAGTAATCAGCCCCAGCATTTT.

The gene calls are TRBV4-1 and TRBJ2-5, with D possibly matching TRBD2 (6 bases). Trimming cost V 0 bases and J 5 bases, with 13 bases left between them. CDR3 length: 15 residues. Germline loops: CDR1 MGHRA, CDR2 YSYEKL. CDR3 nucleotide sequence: TGCGCCAGCAGCCAAGATGTCCTAGCGTGGGAGACCCAGTACTTC. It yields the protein CASSQDVLAWETQYF.

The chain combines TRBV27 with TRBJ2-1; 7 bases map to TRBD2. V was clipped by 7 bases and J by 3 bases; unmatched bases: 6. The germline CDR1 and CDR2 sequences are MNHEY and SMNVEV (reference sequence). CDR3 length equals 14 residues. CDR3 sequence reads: CASMAAGVYNEQFF. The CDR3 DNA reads TGTGCCAGCATGGCGGCGGGGGTCTACAATGAGCAGTTCTTC.

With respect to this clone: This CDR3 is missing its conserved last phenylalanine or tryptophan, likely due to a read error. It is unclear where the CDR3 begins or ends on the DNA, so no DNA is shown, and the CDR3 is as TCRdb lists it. The CDR3 protein is CASSFYPRSDRVG. The chain joins TRBV27 to TRBJ2-7; the tabulated D call, TRBD1, remains unverified against the DNA. Germline V gene lookup returns CDR1 MNHEY and CDR2 SMNVEV (reference sequence). The CDR3 is 13 amino acids long, termini counted.

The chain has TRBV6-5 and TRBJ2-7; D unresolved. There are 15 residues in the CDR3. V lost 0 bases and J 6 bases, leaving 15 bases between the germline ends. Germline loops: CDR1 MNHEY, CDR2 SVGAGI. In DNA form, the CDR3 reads TGTGCCAGCAGTTACTCCCGGTCGAGTAGTGGCGAGCAGTACTTC. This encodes CASSYSRSSSGEQYF.

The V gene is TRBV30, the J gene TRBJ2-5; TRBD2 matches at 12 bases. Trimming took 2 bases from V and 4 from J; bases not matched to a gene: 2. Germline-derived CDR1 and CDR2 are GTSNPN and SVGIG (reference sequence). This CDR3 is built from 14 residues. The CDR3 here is CAWSRGLAGETQYF. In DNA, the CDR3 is TGTGCCTGGAGTAGGGGACTAGCGGGAGAGACCCAGTACTTC. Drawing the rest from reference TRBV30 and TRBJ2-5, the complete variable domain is SQTIHQWPATLVQPVGSPLSLECTVEGTSNPNLYWYRQAAGRGLQLLFYSVGIGQISSEVPQNLSASRPQDRQFILSSKKLLLSDSGFYLCAWSRGLAGETQYFGPGTRLLVL.

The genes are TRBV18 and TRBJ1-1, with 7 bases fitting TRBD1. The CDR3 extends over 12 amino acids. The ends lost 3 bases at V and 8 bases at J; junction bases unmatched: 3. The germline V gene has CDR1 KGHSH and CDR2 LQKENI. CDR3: CASSPQDREAFF. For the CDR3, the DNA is TGTGCCAGCTCACCCCAGGACAGGGAAGCTTTCTTT. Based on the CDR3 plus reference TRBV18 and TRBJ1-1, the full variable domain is NAGVMQNPRHLVRRRGQEARLRCSPMKGHSHVYWYRQLPEEGLKFMVYLQKENIIDESGMPKERFSAEFPKEGPSILRIQQVVRGDSAAYFCASSPQDREAFFGQGTRLTVV.

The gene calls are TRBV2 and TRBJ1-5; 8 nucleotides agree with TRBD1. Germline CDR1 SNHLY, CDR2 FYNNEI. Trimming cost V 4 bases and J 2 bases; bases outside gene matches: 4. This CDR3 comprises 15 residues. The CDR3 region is CASSGQGLGNQPQHF. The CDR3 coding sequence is TGTGCCAGCAGTGGACAGGGGTTGGGCAATCAGCCCCAGCATTTT. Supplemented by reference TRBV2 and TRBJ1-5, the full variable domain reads EPEVTQTPSHQVTQMGQEVILRCVPISNHLYFYWYRQILGQKVEFLVSFYNNEISEKSEIFDDQFSVERPDGSNFTLKIRSTKLEDSAMYFCASSGQGLGNQPQHFGDGTRLSIL.

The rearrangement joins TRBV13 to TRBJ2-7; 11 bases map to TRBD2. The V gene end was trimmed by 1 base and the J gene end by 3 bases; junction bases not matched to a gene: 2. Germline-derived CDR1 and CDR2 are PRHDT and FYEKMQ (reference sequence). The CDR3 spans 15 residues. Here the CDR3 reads CASSLDLAGGYEQYF. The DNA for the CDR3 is TGTGCCAGCAGCTTAGATCTAGCGGGAGGCTACGAGCAGTACTTC.

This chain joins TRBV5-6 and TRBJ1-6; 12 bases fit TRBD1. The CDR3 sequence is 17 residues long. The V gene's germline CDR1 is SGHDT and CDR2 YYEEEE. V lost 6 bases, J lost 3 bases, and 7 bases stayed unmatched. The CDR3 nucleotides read TGTGCCAGCACTGAGGGACAGGGGGCCTTCTATAATTCACCCCTCCACTTT. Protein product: CASTEGQGAFYNSPLHF.